The present T cell receptor beta chain was sequenced within a study of blood T cell repertoires in COVID-19. Study information: Acute-phase and convalescent COVID-19 samples originated in the United States, Italy and Spain.

Germline CDR1 and CDR2: SEHNR and FQNEAQ (reference sequence). J lost 1 base, V lost 7 bases, and 11 bases had no gene match. The CDR3 length is 16 residues. In the study's own analysis: Amplified reference gene primers provided the basis for estimating nucleated cell counts. The repertoire was sequenced with immunoSEQ multiplex PCR; TCRdb's copy has only in-frame clones and lacks some. That table supplies the V and J calls and clone size; D and trimming were determined from the DNA. The sample lists some 240,000 clones; 90% were seen once. This TCR was sampled from an older woman with COVID-19, enrolled during active disease. This chain joins TRBV7-9 and TRBJ1-1, with 8 positions matching TRBD1. The sequenced material came from peripheral blood. CDR3 sequence: CASIPPLGTGNTEAFF. In nucleotides, the CDR3 is TGTGCCAGCATCCCACCTCTCGGGACAGGGAACACTGAAGCTTTCTTT. Drawing the rest from reference TRBV7-9 and TRBJ1-1, the complete variable domain is DTGVSQNPRHKITKRGQNVTFRCDPISEHNRLYWYRQTLGQGPEFLTYFQNEAQLEKSRLLSDRFSAERPKGSFSTLEIQRTEQGDSAMYLCASIPPLGTGNTEAFFGQGTRLTVV.